Given below is one T cell receptor beta chain in context. Antigen specificity is unknown. A 200 ng quantity of DNA, about 30,000 T cell genomes, went into the sorted-subset replicate PCRs. Using immunoSEQ multiplex PCR, the repertoire was profiled, and TCRdb retains in-frame clones only, with some absent. The sample holds approximately 600,000 clones, 85% to 95% seen once. Terminally differentiated effector memory CD45RA+ cells were excluded by CCR7 positive selection of CD45RO-negative cells. This specimen belongs to a study of shared clonotypes between healthy human individuals. Across the study: Researchers assigned three CD4 naive, three CD4 memory, two CD8 naive and one CD8 memory plate to each donor. The study, taken as a whole, reports: In general, naive subsets displayed greater estimated richness than memory subsets did.

Germline values: CDR1 MGHDK, CDR2 SYGVNS. V was pared by 11 bases and J by 7 bases, with 11 bases between. The length of the CDR3 is 11 residues. The genes are TRBV25-1 and TRBJ2-2; TRBD2 is a possible D gene (5 bases). The sequenced material came from naive CD8+ T cells sorted from blood. The origin of this receptor is a woman aged 30 to 39 in good health. DNA of the CDR3: TGTGCCGCGGGTTTAATCGGGGAGCTGTTTTTT. Translating it yields CAAGLIGELFF.